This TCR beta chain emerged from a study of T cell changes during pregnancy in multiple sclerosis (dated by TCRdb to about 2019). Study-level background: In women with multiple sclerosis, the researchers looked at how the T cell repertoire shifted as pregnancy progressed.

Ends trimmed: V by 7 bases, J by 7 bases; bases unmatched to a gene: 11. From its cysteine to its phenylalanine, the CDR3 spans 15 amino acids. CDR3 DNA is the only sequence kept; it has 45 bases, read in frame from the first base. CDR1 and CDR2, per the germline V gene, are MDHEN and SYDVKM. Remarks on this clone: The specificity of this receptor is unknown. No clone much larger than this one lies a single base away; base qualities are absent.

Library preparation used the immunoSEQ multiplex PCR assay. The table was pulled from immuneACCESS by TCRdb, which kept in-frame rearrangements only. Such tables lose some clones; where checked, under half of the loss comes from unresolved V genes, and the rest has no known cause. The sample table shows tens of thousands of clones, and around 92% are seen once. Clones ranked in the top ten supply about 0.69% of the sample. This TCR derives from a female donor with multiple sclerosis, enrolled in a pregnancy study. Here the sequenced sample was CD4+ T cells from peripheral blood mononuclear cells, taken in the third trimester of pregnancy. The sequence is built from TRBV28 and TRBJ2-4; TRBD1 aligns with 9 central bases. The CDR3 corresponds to CASIPKQGARNIQYF. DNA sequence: TGTGCCAGCATCCCCAAACAGGGGGCAAGGAACATTCAGTACTTC. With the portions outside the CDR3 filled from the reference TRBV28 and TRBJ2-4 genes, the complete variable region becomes DVKVTQSSRYLVKRTGEKVFLECVQDMDHENMFWYRQDPGLGLRLIYFSYDVKMKEKGDIPEGYSVSREKKERFSLILESASTNQTSMYLCASIPKQGARNIQYFGAGTRLSVL.